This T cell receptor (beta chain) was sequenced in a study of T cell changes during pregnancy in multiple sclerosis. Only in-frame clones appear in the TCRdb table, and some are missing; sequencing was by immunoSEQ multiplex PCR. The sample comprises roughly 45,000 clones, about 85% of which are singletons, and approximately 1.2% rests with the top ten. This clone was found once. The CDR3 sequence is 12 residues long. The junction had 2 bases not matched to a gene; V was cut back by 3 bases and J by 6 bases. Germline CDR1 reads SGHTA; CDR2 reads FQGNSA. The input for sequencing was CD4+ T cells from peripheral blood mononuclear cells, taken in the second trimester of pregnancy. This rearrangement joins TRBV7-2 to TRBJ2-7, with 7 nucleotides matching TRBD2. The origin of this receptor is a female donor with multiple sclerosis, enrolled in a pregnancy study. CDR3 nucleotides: TGTGCCAGCAGCTTTTCGGGAGGCGAGCAGTACTTC. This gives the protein CASSFSGGEQYF.